A single sample gave rise to the 17 T cell receptor beta chains below, sequenced in a study of T cell therapy after organ transplantation. Here immunoSEQ multiplex PCR was the method, and the copy in TCRdb shows in-frame clones only, minus some. The table includes approximately 52,000 clones, less than 95% detected once. These receptors' targets are unknown. The sequencing used CD8+ T cells from blood, collected before autologous CMV-specific T cell therapy. The receptors were gathered from a human patient who had received a solid organ transplant and had CMV disease.

In this sample, this clone turned up once. The chain joins TRBV6-1 to TRBJ1-1, with a tentative D call TRBD1 (6 bases). Germline loops: CDR1 MNHNS, CDR2 SASEGT. This CDR3 contains 14 residues. V lost 2 bases and J lost 1, with 8 bases in between. CDR3 residues: CASSEQQGNTEAFF. CDR3 bases: TGTGCCAGCAGTGAACAACAGGGGAACACTGAAGCTTTCTTT.

The CDR3 protein is CASSEVIRGLAGDTQYF. CDR3 bases: TGTGCCAGCAGTGAAGTAATCCGGGGACTAGCGGGGGATACGCAGTATTTT. The chain joins TRBV6-1 to TRBJ2-3, with 13 bases aligning to TRBD2. With 1 base clipped from V and 6 bases from J, the junction kept 7 bases outside the gene matches. The germline CDR1 and CDR2 sequences are MNHNS and SASEGT. The CDR3 sequence is 17 residues long.

This chain joins TRBV5-4 and TRBJ2-7; no firm D call. Per the germline V gene, CDR1 is SGHNT and CDR2 is YYREEE (reference sequence). The CDR3 consists of 13 residues. V was pared by 7 bases and J by 0 bases, with 11 bases between. The CDR3 DNA is TGTGCCAGCTATGACAAGGACTCCTACGAGCAGTACTTC. It yields the protein CASYDKDSYEQYF.

This clone appeared once. This rearrangement joins TRBV7-9 to TRBJ1-1, with 8 bases aligning to TRBD1. The V gene's germline CDR1 is SEHNR and CDR2 FQNEAQ (reference sequence). This CDR3 comprises 17 residues. V lost 1 base, J lost 0 bases, and 7 bases stayed unmatched. The DNA of the CDR3 is TGTGCCAGCAGCTTAGAGGGGACAGGAACCATGAACACTGAAGCTTTCTTT. Translating it yields CASSLEGTGTMNTEAFF.

The chain recombines TRBV11-1 with TRBJ2-1; possibly TRBD1 or TRBD2 for D (5 bases each). The CDR3 has 13 residues. CDR1 and CDR2 from the germline V gene are SGHAT and FQDESV (reference sequence). V lost 7 bases and J lost 6, with 13 bases in between. The CDR3 region is CASTGGGLNEQFF. The CDR3 DNA sequence: TGTGCCAGCACCGGTGGGGGTCTCAATGAGCAGTTCTTC.

The V call is TRBV2, the J call TRBJ2-1; 10 nucleotides line up with TRBD2. Trimming cost V 5 bases and J 0 bases; bases outside gene matches: 10. From germline, CDR1 is SNHLY and CDR2 FYNNEI. The CDR3 has 18 residues. CDR3 region: CASSPRGLADFSYNEQFF. The CDR3 DNA follows: TGTGCCAGCAGTCCAAGAGGACTAGCGGACTTCTCCTACAATGAGCAGTTCTTC.

This clone showed up just once. V is TRBV5-1 and J is TRBJ2-2; a possible D gene is TRBD1 (6 bases). Trimming shortened V by 4 bases and J by 6 bases, and 10 bases separated the two germline ends. CDR1 is SGHRS and CDR2 is YFSETQ in the germline V gene. The CDR3 covers 13 residues. The CDR3 loop is CASSGAGAGELFF. The CDR3 DNA reads as TGCGCCAGCAGCGGGGCAGGGGCCGGGGAGCTGTTTTTT.

This chain connects TRBV7-9 to TRBJ1-1; 7 nucleotides line up with TRBD1. Germline V CDR1 and CDR2: SEHNR, FQNEAQ (reference sequence). The CDR3 runs 17 residues. V shed 0 bases and J 0 bases; nucleotides not matched to a gene: 7. DNA of the CDR3: TGTGCCAGCAGCTTAGCGGCCGGGACAGTCATGAACACTGAAGCTTTCTTT. Translation gives CASSLAAGTVMNTEAFF.

The gene calls are TRBV6-5 and TRBJ2-4; D not certain. Germline lookup yields CDR1 MNHEY and CDR2 SVGAGI. The CDR3 length is 13 residues. V shed 2 bases and J shed 0 bases, with 2 bases lying between them. The CDR3 protein is CASSYGAKNIQYF. The CDR3 region has the DNA TGTGCCAGCAGTTACGGAGCCAAAAACATTCAGTACTTC.

Only a few counts were recorded for this clone. The chain has TRBV7-8 and TRBJ2-7, with unresolved D. V lost 5 bases, J lost 3 bases, and 5 bases lay in between. Germline-derived CDR1 and CDR2 are SGHVS and FQNEAQ. This CDR3 contains 11 residues. CDR3 coding DNA: TGTGCCAGCAGCCCGGGCTACGAGCAGTACTTC. This gives the protein CASSPGYEQYF. Full variable domain (rest looked up from reference TRBV7-8 and TRBJ2-7): GAGVSQSPRYKVAKRGQDVALRCDPISGHVSLFWYQQALGQGPEFLTYFQNEAQLDKSGLPSDRFFAERPEGSVSTLKIQRTQQEDSAVYLCASSPGYEQYFGPGTRLTVT.

Here the CDR3 reads CASSQGVGINRGPRETQYF. CDR3 nucleotide sequence: TGCGCCAGCAGCCAAGGGGTCGGGATAAACAGGGGCCCCCGGGAGACCCAGTACTTC. The V call is TRBV4-1, the J call TRBJ2-5; TRBD1 matches at 7 bases. In germline, CDR1 is MGHRA, CDR2 YSYEKL. There are 19 residues in the CDR3. V shed 1 base and J 5 bases; nucleotides not matched to a gene: 19.

This clone occurred once. The chain recombines TRBV7-9 with TRBJ2-1; possibly TRBD1 or TRBD2 for D (6 bases each). Germline assignment: CDR1 SEHNR and CDR2 FQNEAQ (reference sequence). The CDR3 is 18 residues long. The ends were cut back, 3 bases at V and 0 bases at J, with 18 bases in the middle. CDR3 in amino acids: CASSLPLGAGSSYNEQFF. CDR3 DNA: TGTGCCAGCAGCTTGCCCCTGGGGGCGGGGAGCTCCTACAATGAGCAGTTCTTC.

The rearrangement links TRBV4-3 to TRBJ2-5, with TRBD1 matching over 8 bases. The V and J ends lost 5 bases and 5 bases, in that order; junction bases with no gene match: 10. The germline gives CDR1 LGHNA, CDR2 YSLEER. The CDR3 has 15 residues. CDR3 residues: CASSSGQGPRETQYF. The CDR3 region has the DNA TGCGCCAGCAGCTCCGGACAGGGTCCACGGGAGACCCAGTACTTC.

The chain links TRBV4-2 to TRBJ2-7; D gene uncertain. This CDR3 has 16 amino acids. Germline CDR1 is LGHNA and CDR2 is YNFKEQ. The V gene lost 4 bases and the J gene lost 0 bases, with 16 bases spanning the gap. The CDR3 bases are TGTGCCAGCAGCCCGGGTGTAGGCCAGACCTCCTACGAGCAGTACTTC. Its protein is CASSPGVGQTSYEQYF.

V gene TRBV15 combines with J gene TRBJ2-2; no firm D call. The CDR3 runs to 17 residues. Germline CDR1 reads LNHNV; CDR2 reads YYDKDF (reference sequence). Trimming cost V 0 bases and J 1 base, with 12 bases left between them. In DNA, the CDR3 is TGTGCCACCAGCAGAGATGGTGAGAGTTTGAACACCGGGGAGCTGTTTTTT. Its protein product is CATSRDGESLNTGELFF.

The gene calls are TRBV19 and TRBJ2-7, with D possibly being TRBD1 (6 bases). This CDR3 is 14 amino acids long. The germline V gene encodes CDR1 LNHDA and CDR2 SQIVND (reference sequence). V lost 0 bases and J 3 bases, leaving 9 bases between the germline ends. In DNA form, the CDR3 reads TGTGCCAGTAGTATAGAGGGGGCGCACTACGAGCAGTACTTC. Its protein product is CASSIEGAHYEQYF.

This clone was seen just once. This rearrangement joins TRBV30 to TRBJ2-1; 9 nucleotides agree with TRBD2. The CDR3 sequence is 13 residues long. V dropped 6 bases and J dropped 6; count of bases not matched to a gene: 6. Germline loops: CDR1 GTSNPN, CDR2 SVGIG (reference sequence). The DNA for the CDR3 is TGTGCCTGCGGGCGGGGGGGCCGCAATGAGCAGTTCTTC. It is translated as CACGRGGRNEQFF.